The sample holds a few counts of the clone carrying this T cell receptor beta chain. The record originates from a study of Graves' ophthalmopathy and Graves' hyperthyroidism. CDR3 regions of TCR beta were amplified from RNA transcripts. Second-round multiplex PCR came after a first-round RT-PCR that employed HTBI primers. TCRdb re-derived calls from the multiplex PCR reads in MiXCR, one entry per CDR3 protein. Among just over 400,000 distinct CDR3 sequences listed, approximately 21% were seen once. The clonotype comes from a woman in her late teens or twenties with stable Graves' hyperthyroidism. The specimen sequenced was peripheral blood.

The CDR3 sequence is CAWCKQRTPGEQYF. CDR3 bases: TGTGCCTGGTGCAAGCAGCGGACCCCCGGCGAGCAGTACTTC. The chain carries TRBV30 and TRBJ2-7; D is possibly TRBD2 (5 bases). The V end was cut by 5 bases, the J end by 6 bases, with 20 bases between. CDR1 is GTSNPN and CDR2 is SVGIG in the germline V gene (reference sequence). The CDR3 extends over 14 amino acids.